This entry lists 32 T cell receptor beta chains sequenced from one sample in a study of chemoradiotherapy in HPV16-positive cancers. Assay used: immunoSEQ multiplex PCR; TCRdb lists only in-frame clones, some missing. The sample has approximately 32,000 clones, 80% seen once. Sequenced here: blood, sampled from a patient who underwent chemoradiotherapy. The receptor source for this set is a human donor with HPV-associated anogenital cancer.

The V call is TRBV7-2, the J call TRBJ1-1; D gene ambiguous. Trimming removed 4 bases from V and 0 bases from J, with 9 bases in between. This CDR3 has 14 residues. Germline lookup yields CDR1 SGHTA and CDR2 FQGNSA. CDR3 DNA: TGTGCCAGCAGCTCGCAAACTCTGAACACTGAAGCTTTCTTT. It specifies CASSSQTLNTEAFF.

V gene TRBV15 combines with J gene TRBJ2-5; 12 bases agree with TRBD2. CDR1 is LNHNV, CDR2 YYDKDF, per germline (reference sequence). There are 17 residues in the CDR3. Unmatched junction bases numbered 6, after V lost 3 bases and J lost 1 base. The CDR3 here is CATSRRLAGASQETQYF. The DNA of the CDR3 is TGTGCCACCAGCAGGAGACTAGCGGGGGCAAGCCAAGAGACCCAGTACTTC.

This chain links TRBV6-1 with TRBJ2-2; D is undetermined. This CDR3 contains 11 residues. V lost 5 bases and J lost 6, with 4 bases in between. CDR1 is MNHNS and CDR2 is SASEGT in the germline V gene. Here the CDR3 DNA reads TGTGCCAGCAGTTTAGCCGGGGAGCTGTTTTTT. Protein product: CASSLAGELFF.

V and J are TRBV5-5 and TRBJ1-6; possibly TRBD1 for D (6 bases). Germline lookup yields CDR1 SGHKS and CDR2 YYEKEE (reference sequence). The ends were cut back, 2 bases at V and 0 bases at J, with 12 bases in the middle. The CDR3 is made up of 17 amino acids. This chain's CDR3 is CASSFRGFGSYNSPLHF. CDR3 nucleotide sequence: TGTGCCAGCAGCTTCAGGGGATTTGGCTCCTATAATTCACCCCTCCACTTT.

The chain couples TRBV7-9 to TRBJ2-7; 7 nucleotides align to TRBD2. The CDR3 runs to 12 residues. V shed 3 bases, J shed 7 bases, and the junction held 3 bases outside the gene matches. Germline CDR1 SEHNR, CDR2 FQNEAQ (reference sequence). The CDR3 loop reads CASSLGGREQYF. CDR3 in DNA: TGTGCCAGCAGCTTGGGAGGGAGGGAGCAGTACTTC.

The chain uses TRBV2 and TRBJ1-5; D is unclear. Germline values: CDR1 SNHLY, CDR2 FYNNEI. This CDR3 spans 12 amino acids. Deletions cut 2 bases from V and 3 bases from J, with 2 bases between. This chain's CDR3 is CASSEPNQPQHF. As DNA, the CDR3 is TGTGCCAGCAGTGAACCCAATCAGCCCCAGCATTTT.

The rearrangement uses TRBV7-2 and TRBJ2-2; D is perhaps TRBD2 (6 bases). The CDR3 has 17 amino acids. The V and J ends lost 4 bases and 1 base respectively, with 16 bases between them. Per germline, CDR1 SGHTA and CDR2 FQGNSA. The DNA of the CDR3 is TGTGCCAGCAGCTACGCCCCGGGAGTTATGAACACCGGGGAGCTGTTTTTT. Translated, it gives CASSYAPGVMNTGELFF. The entire variable domain, with the rest obtained from reference TRBV7-2 and TRBJ2-2, is as follows: GAGVSQSPSNKVTEKGKDVELRCDPISGHTALYWYRQSLGQGLEFLIYFQGNSAPDKSGLPSDRFSAERTGGSVSTLTIQRTQQEDSAVYLCASSYAPGVMNTGELFFGEGSRLTVL.

V usage is TRBV6-6 and J usage is TRBJ2-3; D not resolved. The CDR3 contains 13 residues. V was cut by 8 bases and J by 2 bases, with 11 bases left in between. Germline lookup yields CDR1 MNHNY and CDR2 SVGAGI (reference sequence). CDR3 DNA: TGTGCCAGCCGAGAGGTTTCCACAGATACGCAGTATTTT. Translation: CASREVSTDTQYF.

V gene TRBV5-8 combines with J gene TRBJ2-3; maybe TRBD1 (5 bases). This CDR3 is built from 16 residues. The germline V gene encodes CDR1 SGHTS and CDR2 YDEGEE. Between the trimmed V and J ends, which lost 2 bases and 2 bases, there was a span of 15 bases. CDR3 in amino acids: CASSFRFREDTDTQYF. Written as DNA, the CDR3 is TGTGCCAGCAGCTTTAGGTTCAGGGAAGACACAGATACGCAGTATTTT.

This clone was counted only a few times. The V call is TRBV18, the J call TRBJ1-4, with TRBD1 as a possible D gene (5 bases). Trimming left V 6 bases short and J 13 bases short, with 12 bases between. The CDR3 contains 11 residues. Germline V gives CDR1 KGHSH, CDR2 LQKENI. Here the CDR3 reads CASSGGGGLFF. CDR3 nucleotides: TGTGCCAGCTCCGGTGGCGGGGGACTGTTTTTT.

The chain carries TRBV5-1 and TRBJ2-7; TRBD1 matches at 7 bases. The junction had 13 bases not matched to a gene; V was cut back by 5 bases and J by 5 bases. The CDR3 has 15 residues. The germline gives CDR1 SGHRS, CDR2 YFSETQ. CDR3 nucleotide sequence: TGCGCCAGCAGACCTACAGGGGCTCGCCTTAACGAGCAGTACTTC. This gives the protein CASRPTGARLNEQYF.

The V call is TRBV7-9, the J call TRBJ2-5; possible D gene TRBD2, 6 bases. In germline, CDR1 is SEHNR, CDR2 FQNEAQ (reference sequence). V lost 2 bases and J 0 bases, leaving 10 bases between the germline ends. The CDR3 is made up of 15 amino acids. CDR3 loop: CASSLPRDYQETQYF. The CDR3 DNA reads TGTGCCAGCAGCTTACCACGGGACTACCAAGAGACCCAGTACTTC.

The chain is built from TRBV28 and TRBJ2-3; 8 bases are a match to TRBD2. The trim removed 6 bases at V and 2 bases at J, leaving 13 bases unmatched. This CDR3 has 17 residues. Germline lookup yields CDR1 MDHEN and CDR2 SYDVKM. This CDR3 reads CASSHMPGLADTDTQYF. CDR3 in DNA: TGTGCCAGCAGCCACATGCCCGGACTAGCTGACACAGATACGCAGTATTTT.

The chain couples TRBV5-4 to TRBJ2-1; D might be TRBD1 (5 bases). The CDR3 is made up of 14 amino acids. Trimming removed 5 bases at V and 2 bases at J, with 11 bases between. Germline V lookup: CDR1 SGHNT, CDR2 YYREEE (reference sequence). The DNA for the CDR3 is TGTGCCAGCAGAGCAGGGCGCACCTACAATGAGCAGTTCTTC. This sequence encodes CASRAGRTYNEQFF.

CDR3 sequence: CSVRMDGEAFF. CDR3 DNA sequence: TGCAGCGTCAGGATGGACGGGGAAGCTTTCTTT. This sequence joins TRBV29-1 and TRBJ1-1; no clear D gene. This CDR3 has 11 residues. V shed 6 bases and J shed 8 bases, with 13 bases lying between them. Germline values: CDR1 SQVTM, CDR2 ANQGSEA.

This chain links TRBV5-1 with TRBJ2-1; D is unresolved. The germline V gene has CDR1 SGHRS and CDR2 YFSETQ. The V end was cut by 4 bases, the J end by 9 bases, with 17 bases between. The CDR3 has 14 residues. CDR3 in DNA: TGCGCCAGCAGCCCGACCCCAGGTTATGTTGAGCAGTTCTTC. This gives the protein CASSPTPGYVEQFF.

This clone has a handful of counts. The chain links TRBV2 to TRBJ2-2; 8 nucleotides agree with TRBD2. V was pared by 2 bases and J by 4 bases, with 6 bases of the junction left unmatched. This CDR3 region has 16 residues. Germline V gene lookup returns CDR1 SNHLY and CDR2 FYNNEI. DNA for the CDR3: TGTGCCAGCAGTGAATCGGGGGGGGCTGGCACCGGGGAGCTGTTTTTT. As protein: CASSESGGAGTGELFF.

This clone was detected only once. J is TRBJ2-3 and V is TRBV15; TRBD2 might be the D (7 bases). CDR1 and CDR2 from the germline V gene are LNHNV and YYDKDF (reference sequence). Trimming shortened V by 4 bases and J by 8 bases, and 16 bases separated the two germline ends. This CDR3 region has 14 residues. The CDR3 protein is CATSKGGGAVTQYF. CDR3 sequence (DNA): TGTGCCACCAGCAAGGGGGGGGGTGCTGTTACGCAGTATTTT.

The chain uses TRBV18 and TRBJ2-4, with D perhaps matching TRBD1 or TRBD2 (7 bases each). The CDR3 contains 14 residues. V lost 5 bases and J lost 8, with 16 bases in between. The germline V gene has CDR1 KGHSH and CDR2 LQKENI. The CDR3 loop is CASSGQTGRDIQYF. As DNA, the CDR3 is TGTGCCAGCTCAGGACAGACAGGGAGGGACATTCAGTACTTC.

The rearrangement links TRBV6-5 to TRBJ2-7, with unresolved D. Trimming pared 5 bases from V and 2 bases from J, leaving 16 bases between. This CDR3 comprises 15 residues. Germline assignment: CDR1 MNHEY and CDR2 SVGAGI. The CDR3 DNA follows: TGTGCCAGCAGTAAAAACAGCGCAGCAGCCTACGAGCAGTACTTC. Protein product: CASSKNSAAAYEQYF.

The chain joins TRBV19 to TRBJ1-4, with TRBD1 matching 7 bases. V trimming: 5 bases; J trimming: 5 bases; junction bases outside the gene matches: 5. CDR1 and CDR2 (germline): LNHDA, SQIVND (reference sequence). The CDR3 is made up of 14 amino acids. The DNA for the CDR3 is TGTGCCAGTAGTTGGGGGACAGCAAATGAAAAACTGTTTTTT. It translates to CASSWGTANEKLFF. Full variable domain (missing parts from reference TRBV19 and TRBJ1-4): DGGITQSPKYLFRKEGQNVTLSCEQNLNHDAMYWYRQDPGQGLRLIYYSQIVNDFQKGDIAEGYSVSREKKESFPLTVTSAQKNPTAFYLCASSWGTANEKLFFGSGTQLSVL.

This clone appeared a few times. The rearrangement uses TRBV4-1 and TRBJ1-6; weak D call: TRBD1 (6 bases). Deletions cut 3 bases from V and 5 bases from J, with 8 bases between. The CDR3 length is 14 residues. Germline V gene lookup returns CDR1 MGHRA and CDR2 YSYEKL. The CDR3 is CASSHRTDNSPLHF. For the CDR3, the DNA is TGCGCCAGCAGCCACCGGACAGATAATTCACCCCTCCACTTT.

In this sample, this clone turned up a few times. The CDR3 region is CASSLGLLQSYEQYF. The CDR3 bases are TGTGCCAGCAGCTTAGGCCTTTTGCAGTCGTACGAGCAGTACTTC. The V and J genes are TRBV11-1 and TRBJ2-7; D ambiguous. V dropped 1 base and J dropped 4 bases, with 14 bases sitting between them. The CDR3 loop spans 15 amino acids. Germline-derived CDR1 and CDR2 are SGHAT and FQDESV (reference sequence).

As for this clone: The same CDR3 can be traced to other DNA sequences in this sample. V usage is TRBV7-3 and J usage is TRBJ2-5, with D perhaps matching TRBD1 or TRBD2 (6 bases each). Trimming shortened V by 2 bases and J by 1 base, and 11 bases separated the two germline ends. CDR1 SGHTA and CDR2 FQGTGA come from the germline V gene. The CDR3 extends over 15 amino acids. The CDR3 bases are TGTGCCAGCAGCTTAGGTGGAGGGGGCCAAGAGACCCAGTACTTC. Amino acids: CASSLGGGGQETQYF.

The sample holds a few counts of this clone. This chain uses TRBV11-2 with TRBJ1-1; unclear D gene. Germline V lookup: CDR1 SGHAT, CDR2 FQNNGV. CDR3 size: 13 residues. V lost 1 base and J lost 1, with 4 bases in between. CDR3 in DNA: TGTGCCAGCAGCTTAGGGCGGAACACTGAAGCTTTCTTT. This translates into CASSLGRNTEAFF.

The rearrangement joins TRBV2 to TRBJ2-7, with D maybe TRBD2 (5 bases). V lost 6 bases and J 5 bases, leaving 14 bases between the germline ends. Germline CDR1 is SNHLY and CDR2 is FYNNEI. The CDR3 contains 13 residues. The CDR3 DNA is TGTGCCAGCAGCCTTCGAGGGAGCGACGAGCAGTACTTC. Translation gives CASSLRGSDEQYF.

This chain connects TRBV29-1 to TRBJ2-1; D is undetermined. Germline V lookup: CDR1 SQVTM, CDR2 ANQGSEA. V gave up 4 bases and J gave up 6 bases, with 19 bases separating them. The CDR3 is 15 amino acids. Here the CDR3 reads CSVGAASANTNEQFF. As DNA, the CDR3 is TGCAGCGTTGGGGCCGCAAGCGCGAATACCAATGAGCAGTTCTTC.

Only one count was recorded for this clone. This chain links TRBV5-8 with TRBJ1-5; no definite D call. V lost 0 bases to trimming and J lost 4 bases, with 5 bases between them. Germline V gene data show CDR1 as SGHTS and CDR2 as YDEGEE. The CDR3 sequence is 13 residues long. The CDR3 region has the DNA TGTGCCAGCAGCTTGGAGCGGAATCAGCCCCAGCATTTT. It codes for CASSLERNQPQHF.

This chain uses TRBV19 with TRBJ1-4; maybe TRBD1 (6 bases). CDR1 and CDR2 (germline): LNHDA, SQIVND (reference sequence). The CDR3 loop spans 16 amino acids. V shed 5 bases and J shed 1 base, with 14 bases lying between them. The CDR3 DNA is TGTGCCAGTAGTCCCGAGACAGGATTAACTAATGAAAAACTGTTTTTT. Residues: CASSPETGLTNEKLFF.

This chain joins TRBV5-1 and TRBJ1-6, with D possibly TRBD1 on 6 matching bases. Germline CDR1 reads SGHRS; CDR2 reads YFSETQ. The V and J ends lost 0 bases and 9 bases respectively, with 19 bases between them. The CDR3 is 17 residues long. CDR3 in amino acids: CASSLAGRVGGSSPLHF. The CDR3 coding sequence is TGCGCCAGCAGCTTGGCCGGGCGAGTGGGGGGCAGTTCACCCCTCCACTTT. Full variable domain (rest looked up from reference TRBV5-1 and TRBJ1-6): KAGVTQTPRYLIKTRGQQVTLSCSPISGHRSVSWYQQTPGQGLQFLFEYFSETQRNKGNFPGRFSGRQFSNSRSEMNVSTLELGDSALYLCASSLAGRVGGSSPLHFGNGTRLTVT.

With regard to this clone: Additional DNA sequences in this sample encode the identical CDR3. The genes are TRBV6-5 and TRBJ1-5; D gene unclear. The CDR3 has 15 residues. Germline CDR1 reads MNHEY; CDR2 reads SVGAGI. V gave up 0 bases and J gave up 1 base, with 7 bases separating them. CDR3 sequence reads: CASSYSGGSNQPQHF. The DNA for the CDR3 is TGTGCCAGCAGTTACTCAGGAGGCAGCAATCAGCCCCAGCATTTT.

CDR3 coding DNA: TGTGCCAGCAGCTCAGGACAGGGTTTGGAAAAACTGTTTTTT. This translates into CASSSGQGLEKLFF. This chain joins TRBV7-9 and TRBJ1-4; 8 bases fit TRBD1. CDR1 is SEHNR, CDR2 FQNEAQ, per germline (reference sequence). The CDR3 runs 14 residues. J lost 8 bases, V lost 4 bases, and 6 bases had no gene match.